This T cell receptor (beta chain) was obtained from a study of blood T cell repertoires in COVID-19 (dated by TCRdb to between 2020 and 2021). With regard to the full study: Samples from collaborators originated in the United States, Italy and Spain and spanned both the acute and convalescent phases of COVID-19. The prospective study material was composed of cDNA or gDNA derived from T cells, B-cell-depleted T cells, or PBMCs. Subjects who had been exposed to COVID-19, were actively infected with it, or had recovered from it provided the deeply sampled blood TCRbeta repertoires that made up the dataset. The repertoires were released in a freely available public database intended as a resource for research on the immune response to SARS-CoV-2. Samples were obtained from the ongoing ImmuneRACE study (first 160 participants) and from over 1,000 subjects provided by 6 global collaborators. Nearly every sample came with metadata listing a de-identified subject ID, COVID-19 status, age in years and sex. Where HLA class I and class II types were available, the types were taken from metadata supplied by the sample provider, not from assay-based typing.

The junction shows trimming of 4 bases on V and 9 bases on J, and the gene matches do not reach 15 bases of it. Including cysteine and phenylalanine, the CDR3 has 15 amino acids. Kept here is only the CDR3 DNA, which spans 45 bases and is read in frame from base 1. CDR1 and CDR2 are read off the germline V gene as SGDLS and YYNGEE. Another Seattle source contributed samples from volunteer blood donors who had recovered from COVID-19. The collaborating institutions used their own protocols to collect whole blood in K2EDTA tubes. Collaborator samples were shipped for TCRbeta analysis as frozen whole blood, isolated PBMCs, or DNA extracted from either sample type. TCRbeta CDR3 regions were amplified from genomic DNA using the immunoSEQ Assay, a bias-controlled multiplex PCR. The source study handled its data this way. The number of nucleated cells in each sample was estimated by amplification of reference gene primers within the assay. Sequence reads were collapsed and filtered to measure the absolute abundance of every unique TCRbeta CDR3 rearrangement. Productive Simpson clonality was computed per sample as the square root of Simpson's diversity index over productive rearrangements. TCRdb retrieved this table from immuneACCESS and kept in-frame rearrangements only. Not all clones are present; in checked studies, unresolved V genes account for under half, and no reason is known for the remainder. Clonal size and the V and J genes are those of that table, whereas D and trimming came from the DNA. The sample has over 250,000 clones on record, 83% of them singletons. The top ten constitute over 9% of the sample.

What the authors observed across the whole study: The amount of clinical and demographic metadata varied by source and participant and was provided uncurated.

On this clone itself: The antigen it recognizes is unknown. Nothing much larger sits one base from this clone, and base qualities are not available.

The rearrangement joined TRBV9 to TRBJ2-7, with 8 bases aligning to TRBD1. This TCR was sampled from a woman in her forties or fifties who had recovered from COVID-19. Sequences were obtained from peripheral blood. The DNA is as follows: TGTGCCAGCAGCACTCGCCCAGACAGGGGTGGTTGGCAGTACTTC. This codes for CASSTRPDRGGWQYF.